One sample yielded the 30 T cell receptor beta chains listed below, sequenced in a study of shared clonotypes between healthy human individuals (TCRdb year 2020). The receptor library was made with the immunoSEQ multiplex PCR assay. This is the immuneACCESS table as TCRdb keeps it, with only in-frame sequences that have V and J called. A part of the clones is gone; compared with another copy, unresolved V genes explain less than half, and the rest is unexplained. Recorded for this sample are around 2,000,000 clones; about 93% of them occurred a single time. The ten largest make up 1.5% to 2% of the sample. For the CD8 naive samples, CD45RO-negative cells were positively selected for CCR7, yielding a CD45RA+CCR7+ population from which TemRA cells were excluded. Sequencing was performed on naive CD8+ T cells from PBMCs. The cell subset or site label corresponds to: CD45RA+CCR7+. These receptors all stem from a man between 18 and 29 years old in good health. Some clones in this sample may be carry-over from other donors' samples.

This sequence joins TRBV5-1 and TRBJ2-1; 9 nucleotides line up with TRBD2. V gave up 5 bases and J gave up 7 bases; unmatched junction bases: 1. The CDR3 sequence is 12 residues long. The germline CDR1 and CDR2 sequences are SGHRS and YFSETQ. The CDR3 is CASRAGGNEQFF. CDR3 DNA sequence: TGCGCCAGCAGGGCGGGAGGGAATGAGCAGTTCTTC.

This chain uses TRBV7-9 with TRBJ2-1, with D tentatively TRBD1 or TRBD2 (7 bases each). CDR3 length equals 16 residues. Germline lookup yields CDR1 SEHNR and CDR2 FQNEAQ (reference sequence). With 6 bases removed from V and 4 bases from J, the gap between germline ends came to 19 bases. CDR3 sequence (DNA): TGTGCCAGCAGTTCTCCGGGGGGACAGTCATACAATGAGCAGTTCTTC. Protein: CASSSPGGQSYNEQFF.

This clone was detected only once. This chain uses TRBV4-1 with TRBJ2-7, with 8 positions matching TRBD1. With 0 bases clipped from V and 4 bases from J, the junction kept 8 bases outside the gene matches. CDR1 is MGHRA, CDR2 YSYEKL, per germline. This CDR3 contains 16 residues. CDR3 loop: CASSQERTGKAYEQYF. The CDR3 nucleotides read TGCGCCAGCAGCCAAGAGCGGACAGGGAAAGCGTACGAGCAGTACTTC.

This clone came up a few times. The chain links TRBV5-6 to TRBJ1-5, with D perhaps matching TRBD1 (5 bases). Trimming left V 3 bases short and J 10 bases short, with 17 bases between. Germline lookup yields CDR1 SGHDT and CDR2 YYEEEE. The CDR3 has 14 residues. CDR3 sequence (DNA): TGTGCCAGCAGCTCCGGGACGGGAATCAGCCCCCAGCATTTT. This encodes CASSSGTGISPQHF.

The chain has TRBV4-3 and TRBJ2-3; D is unresolved. Germline CDR1 and CDR2: LGHNA and YSLEER. The CDR3 contains 17 residues. Trimming took 0 bases from V and 1 from J, leaving 14 bases between them. The CDR3 DNA follows: TGCGCCAGCAGCCAAGATAGTGTCAGGCCTGGCACAGATACGCAGTATTTT. Translating gives CASSQDSVRPGTDTQYF.

CDR3 coding DNA: TGTGCCAGCAGAAAAAGCGGGAGCGCCTACAATGAGCAGTTCTTC. Its translation is CASRKSGSAYNEQFF. This chain connects TRBV6-4 to TRBJ2-1, with 8 positions matching TRBD2. The V gene's germline CDR1 is MRHNA and CDR2 SNTAGT. After removal of 6 bases from V and 2 bases from J, the junction contained 6 bases not matched to a gene. The CDR3 consists of 15 residues.

The rearrangement joins TRBV5-6 to TRBJ1-5; D uncertain. The V end was cut by 1 base, the J end by 6 bases, with 11 bases between. The V gene's germline CDR1 is SGHDT and CDR2 YYEEEE. This CDR3 contains 14 residues. DNA of the CDR3: TGTGCCAGCAGCTTGTATGGTTTGGCTCAGCCCCAGCATTTT. The encoded protein is CASSLYGLAQPQHF.

V and J are TRBV5-4 and TRBJ2-7; D remains ambiguous. Germline V gene lookup returns CDR1 SGHNT and CDR2 YYREEE (reference sequence). Trimming pared 2 bases from V and 6 bases from J, leaving 12 bases between. This CDR3 is 13 amino acids long. The CDR3 sequence is CASSFPQRREQYF. As DNA, the CDR3 is TGTGCCAGCAGCTTCCCTCAGCGTCGCGAGCAGTACTTC.

The V and J genes are TRBV5-1 and TRBJ2-7, with unresolved D. Germline values: CDR1 SGHRS, CDR2 YFSETQ. V was pared by 2 bases and J by 2 bases, with 11 bases between. The CDR3 covers 14 residues. CDR3 DNA: TGCGCCAGCAGCTTTACGGCTGAACCCTACGAGCAGTACTTC. Protein product: CASSFTAEPYEQYF.

The table lists this clone with a count of one. The chain carries TRBV27 and TRBJ1-2, with D uncertain. CDR1 MNHEY and CDR2 SMNVEV come from the germline V gene (reference sequence). The CDR3 consists of 15 residues. V lost 2 bases and J lost 7, with 17 bases in between. Here the CDR3 reads CASSLRPGRPFGYTF. Here the CDR3 DNA reads TGTGCCAGCAGTTTACGACCCGGGAGGCCGTTTGGCTACACCTTC.

The chain recombines TRBV14 with TRBJ2-2; weak D call: TRBD2 (5 bases). Per the germline V gene, CDR1 is SGHDN and CDR2 is FVKESK. Deletions cut 1 base from V and 1 base from J, with 7 bases between. This CDR3 region has 15 residues. CDR3 residues: CASSQVRGNTGELFF. In DNA form, the CDR3 reads TGTGCCAGCAGCCAAGTTCGGGGGAACACCGGGGAGCTGTTTTTT.

The chain links TRBV13 to TRBJ2-1; 10 bases map to TRBD2. Germline CDR1 and CDR2: PRHDT and FYEKMQ (reference sequence). This CDR3 has 14 residues. After removal of 3 bases from V and 9 bases from J, the junction contained 5 bases not matched to a gene. CDR3 in DNA: TGTGCCAGCAGCTTTACTAGCGGGGTGCGTGAGCAGTTCTTC. Protein product: CASSFTSGVREQFF. Complete variable domain (other parts from reference TRBV13 and TRBJ2-1): AAGVIQSPRHLIKEKRETATLKCYPIPRHDTVYWYQQGPGQDPQFLISFYEKMQSDKGSIPDRFSAQQFSDYHSELNMSSLELGDSALYFCASSFTSGVREQFFGPGTRLTVL.

The rearrangement joins TRBV27 to TRBJ1-4, with a tentative D call TRBD1 (6 bases). Looked up from germline, CDR1 is MNHEY and CDR2 is SMNVEV (reference sequence). The V end was cut by 6 bases, the J end by 12 bases, with 14 bases between. CDR3 length equals 12 residues. DNA for the CDR3: TGTGCCAGCAGGGGGGCCCCCGGAGAACTGTTTTTT. It is translated as CASRGAPGELFF.

As for this clone: Other DNA sequences in this sample translate to the same CDR3. The genes are TRBV7-9 and TRBJ2-7, with unresolved D. Trimming shortened V by 3 bases and J by 0 bases, and 6 bases separated the two germline ends. The germline CDR1 and CDR2 sequences are SEHNR and FQNEAQ (reference sequence). The CDR3 length is 13 residues. CDR3 in amino acids: CASSLASSYEQYF. CDR3 DNA sequence: TGTGCCAGCAGCTTGGCGAGCTCCTACGAGCAGTACTTC. Full variable domain (remainder filled in from reference TRBV7-9 and TRBJ2-7): DTGVSQNPRHKITKRGQNVTFRCDPISEHNRLYWYRQTLGQGPEFLTYFQNEAQLEKSRLLSDRFSAERPKGSFSTLEIQRTEQGDSAMYLCASSLASSYEQYFGPGTRLTVT.

The chain recombines TRBV4-1 with TRBJ2-7, with 11 bases matching TRBD2. CDR3 length equals 17 residues. V was clipped by 0 bases and J by 3 bases; unmatched bases: 7. Germline loops: CDR1 MGHRA, CDR2 YSYEKL. The CDR3 protein is CASSQEGPGLAVYEQYF. CDR3 nucleotides: TGCGCCAGCAGCCAAGAGGGCCCGGGACTAGCGGTCTACGAGCAGTACTTC.

To note about this clone: Compared with germline, one end of the junction differs, possibly owing to a read error. The V and J genes are TRBV10-3 and TRBJ2-7; either TRBD1 or TRBD2 may supply D (5 bases each). This CDR3 is built from 11 residues. CDR1 is ENHRY and CDR2 is SYGVKD in the germline V gene. CDR3: CAISDGTVRDF. CDR3 DNA: TGTGCCATCAGTGACGGGACGGTACGTGACTTC.

A word on this clone: The sample contains more than one DNA sequence encoding this CDR3. The V gene is TRBV20-1, the J gene TRBJ1-2; D not certain. V was clipped by 1 base and J by 5 bases, with 5 bases between them. Looked up from germline, CDR1 is DFQATT and CDR2 is SNEGSKA (reference sequence). This CDR3 is built from 11 residues. CDR3 bases: TGCAGTGCTAGAGGAGTATATGGCTACACCTTC. It codes for CSARGVYGYTF.

The chain joins TRBV5-5 to TRBJ2-7, with a weak D call TRBD2 (7 bases). The CDR3 is 16 amino acids. V was clipped by 3 bases and J by 4 bases, with 20 bases between them. Germline V lookup: CDR1 SGHKS, CDR2 YYEKEE (reference sequence). CDR3 in amino acids: CASSSPEGGHGYEQYF. The CDR3 nucleotides read TGTGCCAGCAGCTCCCCGGAGGGGGGGCATGGTTACGAGCAGTACTTC.

There are a few counts of this clone. This rearrangement joins TRBV9 to TRBJ1-3; D may be TRBD1 (5 bases). CDR1 and CDR2 (germline): SGDLS, YYNGEE. This CDR3 region has 15 residues. Trimming took 3 bases from V and 0 from J, leaving 10 bases between them. The CDR3 protein is CASSGEGYSGNTIYF. The CDR3 DNA is TGTGCCAGCAGCGGTGAGGGGTACTCTGGAAACACCATATATTTT.

CDR3 residues: CASSPIPPGVETSLYEQYF. The CDR3 nucleotides read TGTGCCAGCTCACCAATCCCACCCGGGGTCGAGACTAGCTTGTACGAGCAGTACTTC. V and J are TRBV18 and TRBJ2-7, with TRBD2 identical over 7 bases. V trimming: 2 bases; J trimming: 4 bases; junction bases outside the gene matches: 20. The CDR3 runs to 19 residues. Germline V gene data show CDR1 as KGHSH and CDR2 as LQKENI. Full variable domain (missing parts from reference TRBV18 and TRBJ2-7): NAGVMQNPRHLVRRRGQEARLRCSPMKGHSHVYWYRQLPEEGLKFMVYLQKENIIDESGMPKERFSAEFPKEGPSILRIQQVVRGDSAAYFCASSPIPPGVETSLYEQYFGPGTRLTVT.

As for this clone: The same CDR3 arises from other DNA sequences in this sample as well. This chain joins TRBV28 and TRBJ2-2; 8 bases fit TRBD1. The germline gives CDR1 MDHEN, CDR2 SYDVKM. V lost 4 bases and J lost 7; bases outside the gene matches: 5. There are 14 residues in the CDR3. CDR3 sequence (DNA): TGTGCCAGCAGTTCAACAGGGGGAGGCGGGGAGCTGTTTTTT. Translating gives CASSSTGGGGELFF. The full variable domain, with the rest looked up from reference TRBV28 and TRBJ2-2, is DVKVTQSSRYLVKRTGEKVFLECVQDMDHENMFWYRQDPGLGLRLIYFSYDVKMKEKGDIPEGYSVSREKKERFSLILESASTNQTSMYLCASSSTGGGGELFFGEGSRLTVL.

The chain couples TRBV6-5 to TRBJ2-2; 8 nucleotides line up with TRBD2. This CDR3 spans 15 amino acids. V lost 6 bases to trimming and J lost 6 bases; unmatched junction nucleotides: 9. Germline CDR1 is MNHEY and CDR2 is SVGAGI. Here the CDR3 reads CASSPGTSRAGELFF. In nucleotides, the CDR3 is TGTGCCAGCAGCCCCGGGACTAGTCGTGCCGGGGAGCTGTTTTTT.

The chain has TRBV7-3 and TRBJ2-7, with 9 bases fitting TRBD1. The germline V gene has CDR1 SGHTA and CDR2 FQGTGA. CDR3 length equals 15 residues. V lost 1 base to trimming and J lost 5 bases; unmatched junction nucleotides: 6. The CDR3 loop reads CASSLSGTGTDEQYF. CDR3 nucleotides: TGTGCCAGCAGCTTAAGCGGGACAGGGACGGACGAGCAGTACTTC.

This clone was picked up one time. CDR3: CASSPRGTGSYEQYF. The CDR3 DNA reads TGCGCCAGCAGCCCACGGGGGACAGGGTCCTACGAGCAGTACTTC. The rearrangement uses TRBV4-1 and TRBJ2-7; 9 positions match TRBD1. The J segment lost 1 base and the V segment lost 4 bases, leaving 5 bases of the junction unmatched. Germline V gene sequence: CDR1 MGHRA, CDR2 YSYEKL. This CDR3 spans 15 amino acids.

The rearrangement links TRBV4-1 to TRBJ2-5, with TRBD1 identical over 10 bases. From germline, CDR1 is MGHRA and CDR2 YSYEKL. The CDR3 is made up of 18 amino acids. Trimming removed 4 bases from V and 3 bases from J; junction bases left unmatched: 14. The CDR3 DNA reads as TGCGCCAGCAGCCTATCTCCCTTTCGGGGGACAGGGGAAGAGACCCAGTACTTC. Translating gives CASSLSPFRGTGEETQYF.

The V gene is TRBV11-2, the J gene TRBJ2-5, with 7 positions matching TRBD1. Germline loops: CDR1 SGHAT, CDR2 FQNNGV. The trim removed 1 base at V and 13 bases at J, leaving 6 bases unmatched. The CDR3 runs 12 residues. DNA of the CDR3: TGTGCCAGCAGCTTAGGACAGGGCGAGTGGTACTTC. Translating it yields CASSLGQGEWYF.

Note on this clone: The same CDR3 is also encoded by other DNA sequences in this sample. This chain joins TRBV19 and TRBJ1-2; D is ambiguous. The CDR3 loop spans 12 amino acids. From germline, CDR1 is LNHDA and CDR2 SQIVND (reference sequence). Trimming shortened V by 6 bases and J by 0 bases, and 5 bases separated the two germline ends. In nucleotides, the CDR3 is TGTGCCAGTAGAACACCTAACTATGGCTACACCTTC. It encodes CASRTPNYGYTF.

The chain has TRBV4-3 and TRBJ1-1, with a weak D call TRBD1 (5 bases). Germline V CDR1 and CDR2: LGHNA, YSLEER. The length of the CDR3 is 15 residues. V was shortened by 2 bases and J by 0 bases, with 10 bases between the two germline ends. The DNA of the CDR3 is TGCGCCAGCAGCCAACTAGGGGAGATGAACACTGAAGCTTTCTTT. Its protein is CASSQLGEMNTEAFF.

The rearrangement links TRBV15 to TRBJ1-2; 8 positions agree with TRBD1. The junction had 5 bases not matched to a gene; V was cut back by 3 bases and J by 2 bases. The CDR3 sequence is 15 residues long. The germline V gene has CDR1 LNHNV and CDR2 YYDKDF (reference sequence). The CDR3 sequence: CATSRGTGGNYGYTF. For the CDR3, the DNA is TGTGCCACCAGCAGGGGTACAGGGGGGAACTATGGCTACACCTTC.

CDR3 nucleotides: TGTGCCAGCAGTTTATCCGACAGGCCTAGCACAGATACGCAGTATTTT. Protein sequence: CASSLSDRPSTDTQYF. V is TRBV27 and J is TRBJ2-3, with a tentative D call TRBD1 (6 bases). Trimming took off 0 bases at V and 0 bases at J, with 10 bases between the two ends. The CDR3 totals 16 residues. Germline-derived CDR1 and CDR2 are MNHEY and SMNVEV (reference sequence).